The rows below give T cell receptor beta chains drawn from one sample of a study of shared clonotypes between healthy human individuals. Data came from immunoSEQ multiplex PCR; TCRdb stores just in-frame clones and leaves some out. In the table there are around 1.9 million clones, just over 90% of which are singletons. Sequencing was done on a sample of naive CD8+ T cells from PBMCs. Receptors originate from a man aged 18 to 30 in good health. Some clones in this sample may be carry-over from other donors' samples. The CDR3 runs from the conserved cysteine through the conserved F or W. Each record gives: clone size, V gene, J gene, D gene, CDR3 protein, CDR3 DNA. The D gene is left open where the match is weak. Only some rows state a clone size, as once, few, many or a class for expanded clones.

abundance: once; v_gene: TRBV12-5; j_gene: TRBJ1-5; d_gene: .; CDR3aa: CASGRPPDDNQPQHF; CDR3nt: TGTGCTAGTGGTAGGCCTCCAGACGACAATCAGCCCCAGCATTTT
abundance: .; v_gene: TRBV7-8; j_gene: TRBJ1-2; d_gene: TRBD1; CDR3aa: CASSRQGRDDYGYTF; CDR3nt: TGTGCCAGCAGCCGACAGGGCAGGGATGACTATGGCTACACCTTC
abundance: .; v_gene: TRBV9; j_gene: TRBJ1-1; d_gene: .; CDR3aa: CASSRQAVTEAFF; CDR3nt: TGTGCCAGCAGCCGGCAGGCGGTCACTGAAGCTTTCTTT
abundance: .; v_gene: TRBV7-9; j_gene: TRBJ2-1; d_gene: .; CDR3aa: CASSLDPRGQFF; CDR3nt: TGTGCCAGCAGCTTAGACCCCCGGGGGCAGTTCTTC
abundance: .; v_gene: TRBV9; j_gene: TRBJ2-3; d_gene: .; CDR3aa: CASAPAGGSTDTQYF; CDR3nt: TGTGCCAGCGCCCCAGCAGGCGGTAGCACAGATACGCAGTATTTT
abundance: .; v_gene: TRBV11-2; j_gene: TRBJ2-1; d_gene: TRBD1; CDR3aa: CASSAGTVDEQFF; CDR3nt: TGTGCCAGCAGCGCCGGGACAGTTGATGAGCAGTTCTTC
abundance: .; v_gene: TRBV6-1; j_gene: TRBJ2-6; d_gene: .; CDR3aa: CASKEYSGANVLTF; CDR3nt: TGTGCCAGCAAAGAGTACTCTGGGGCCAACGTCCTGACTTTC
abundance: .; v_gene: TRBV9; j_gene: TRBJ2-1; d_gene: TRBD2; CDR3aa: CASSQGLAVHNEQFF; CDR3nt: TGTGCCAGCAGCCAGGGACTAGCGGTGCACAATGAGCAGTTCTTC
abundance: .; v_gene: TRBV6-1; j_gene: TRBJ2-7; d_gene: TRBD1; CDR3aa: CASSKDRGAYEQYF; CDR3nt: TGTGCCAGCAGTAAAGACAGGGGGGCCTACGAGCAGTACTTC
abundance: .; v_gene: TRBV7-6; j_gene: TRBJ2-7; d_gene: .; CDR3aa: CASSLGAGAYEQYF; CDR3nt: TGTGCCAGCAGCTTAGGAGCGGGCGCCTACGAGCAGTACTTC
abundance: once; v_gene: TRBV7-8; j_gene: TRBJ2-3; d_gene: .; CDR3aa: CASSPRMLGGERGTDTQYF; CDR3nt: TGTGCCAGCAGCCCCCGGATGCTTGGGGGAGAGCGGGGCACAGATACGCAGTATTTT
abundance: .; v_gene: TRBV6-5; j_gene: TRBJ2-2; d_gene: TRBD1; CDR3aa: CASSYTGDTGELFF; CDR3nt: TGTGCCAGCAGTTACACAGGGGACACCGGGGAGCTGTTTTTT
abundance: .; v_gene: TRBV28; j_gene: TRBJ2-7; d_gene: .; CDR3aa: CASSQTRQSEQYF; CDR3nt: TGTGCCAGCAGTCAGACCAGACAGTCCGAGCAGTACTTC
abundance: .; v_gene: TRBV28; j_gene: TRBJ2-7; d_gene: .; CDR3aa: CASMRRDKHYEQYF; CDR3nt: TGTGCCAGCATGCGCCGGGACAAGCACTACGAGCAGTACTTC
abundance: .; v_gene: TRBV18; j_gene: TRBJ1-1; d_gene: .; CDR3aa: CASSPPGRNTEAFF; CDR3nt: TGTGCCAGCTCACCACCCGGCAGGAACACTGAAGCTTTCTTT
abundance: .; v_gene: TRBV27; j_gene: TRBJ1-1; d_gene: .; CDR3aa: CASSLIMNTEAFF; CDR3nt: TGTGCCAGCAGTTTGATCATGAACACTGAAGCTTTCTTT
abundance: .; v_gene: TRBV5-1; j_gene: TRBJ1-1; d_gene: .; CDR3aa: CASSLGGSTEAFF; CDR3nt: TGCGCCAGCAGCTTAGGGGGGTCCACTGAAGCTTTCTTT
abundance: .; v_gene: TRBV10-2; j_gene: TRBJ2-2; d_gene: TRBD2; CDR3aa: CASSERTSGATGELFF; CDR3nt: TGCGCCAGCAGTGAACGGACTAGCGGGGCCACCGGGGAGCTGTTTTTT
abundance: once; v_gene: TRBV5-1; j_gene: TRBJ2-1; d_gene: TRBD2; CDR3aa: CASKLLAGGAYNEQFF; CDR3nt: TGCGCCAGCAAGCTTTTAGCGGGAGGCGCCTACAATGAGCAGTTCTTC
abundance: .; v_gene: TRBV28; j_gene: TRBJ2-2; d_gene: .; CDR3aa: CASMAITGELFF; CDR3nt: TGTGCCAGCATGGCAATCACCGGGGAGCTGTTTTTT
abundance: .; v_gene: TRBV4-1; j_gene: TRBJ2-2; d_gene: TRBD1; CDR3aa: CASSQAGTGGTGELFF; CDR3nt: TGCGCCAGCAGCCAAGCGGGGACAGGGGGCACCGGGGAGCTGTTTTTT
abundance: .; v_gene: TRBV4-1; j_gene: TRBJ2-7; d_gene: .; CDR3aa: CASSQPGAYEQYF; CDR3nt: TGCGCCAGCAGCCAACCGGGTGCCTACGAGCAGTACTTC
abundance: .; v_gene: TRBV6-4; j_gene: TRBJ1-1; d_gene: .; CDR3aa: CASSDRANTEAFF; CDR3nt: TGTGCCAGCAGTGACAGGGCAAACACTGAAGCTTTCTTT
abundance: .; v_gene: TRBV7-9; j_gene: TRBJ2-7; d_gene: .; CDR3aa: CASSLADTVEQYF; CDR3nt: TGTGCCAGCAGCTTAGCGGACACTGTTGAGCAGTACTTC
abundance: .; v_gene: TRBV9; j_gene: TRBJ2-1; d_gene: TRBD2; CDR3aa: CASSATGGYNEQFF; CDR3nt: TGTGCCAGCAGCGCTACGGGGGGCTACAATGAGCAGTTCTTC
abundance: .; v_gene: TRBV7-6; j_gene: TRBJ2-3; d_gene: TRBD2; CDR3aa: CASSPAFESGRAYSTDTQYF; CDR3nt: TGTGCCAGCAGCCCCGCCTTTGAAAGCGGGAGGGCCTATAGCACAGATACGCAGTATTTT
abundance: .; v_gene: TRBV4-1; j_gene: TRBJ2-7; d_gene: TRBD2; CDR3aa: CASSQDRTSGPISYEQYF; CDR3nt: TGCGCCAGCAGCCAAGATCGGACTAGCGGGCCGATCTCCTACGAGCAGTACTTC
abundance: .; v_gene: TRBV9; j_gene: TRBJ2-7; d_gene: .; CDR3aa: CASSVGGWKYEQYF; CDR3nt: TGTGCCAGCAGCGTAGGCGGCTGGAAGTACGAGCAGTACTTC
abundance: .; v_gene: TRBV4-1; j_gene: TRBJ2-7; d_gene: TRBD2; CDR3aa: CASSPGTSGVGGEQYF; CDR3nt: TGCGCCAGCAGCCCAGGGACTAGCGGGGTTGGAGGCGAGCAGTACTTC
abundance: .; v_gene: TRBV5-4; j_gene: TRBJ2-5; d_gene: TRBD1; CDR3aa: CASSLPGQGPKAQYF; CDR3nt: TGTGCCAGCAGCTTGCCCGGACAGGGACCTAAGGCCCAGTACTTC
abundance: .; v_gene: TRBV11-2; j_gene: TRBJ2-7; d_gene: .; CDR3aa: CASSALGLVLRDEQYF; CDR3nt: TGTGCCAGCAGCGCCCTGGGTCTAGTTTTGAGAGACGAGCAGTACTTC
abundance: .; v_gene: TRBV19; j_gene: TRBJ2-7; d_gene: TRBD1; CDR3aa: CASSITDRVYEQYF; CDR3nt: TGTGCCAGTAGCATAACGGACAGGGTCTACGAGCAGTACTTC
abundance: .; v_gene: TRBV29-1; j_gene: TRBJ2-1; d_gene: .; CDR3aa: CSVVAEILIF; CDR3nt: TGCAGCGTTGTCGCGGAAATCCTTATCTTC
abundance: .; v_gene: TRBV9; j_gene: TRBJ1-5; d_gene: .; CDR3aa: CASSPGPKRGQPQHF; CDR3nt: TGTGCCAGCAGCCCGGGCCCAAAACGAGGTCAGCCCCAGCATTTT
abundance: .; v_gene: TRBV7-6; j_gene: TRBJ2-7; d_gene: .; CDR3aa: CASSLSAGSYEQYF; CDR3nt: TGTGCCAGCAGCTTATCGGCGGGATCCTACGAGCAGTACTTC
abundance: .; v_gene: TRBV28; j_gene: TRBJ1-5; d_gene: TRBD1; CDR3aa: CASRPLRDSAQPQHF; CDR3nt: TGTGCCAGCAGACCCCTCCGGGACAGTGCGCAGCCCCAGCATTTT
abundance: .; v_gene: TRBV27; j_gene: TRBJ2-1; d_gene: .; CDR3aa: CASSLSLRWNEQFF; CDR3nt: TGTGCCAGCAGTTTATCCCTGCGGTGGAATGAGCAGTTCTTC
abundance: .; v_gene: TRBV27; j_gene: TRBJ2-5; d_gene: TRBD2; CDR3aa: CASSLSRLAGQETQYF; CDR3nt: TGTGCCAGCAGTTTATCGCGGCTAGCGGGACAAGAGACCCAGTACTTC
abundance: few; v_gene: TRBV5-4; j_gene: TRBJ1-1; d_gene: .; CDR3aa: CASSSSLQNTEAFF; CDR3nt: TGTGCCAGCAGCTCCTCCTTGCAAAACACTGAAGCTTTCTTT
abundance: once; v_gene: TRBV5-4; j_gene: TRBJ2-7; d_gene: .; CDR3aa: CASSSWGSYEQYF; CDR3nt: TGTGCCAGCAGCTCGTGGGGTTCCTACGAGCAGTACTTC
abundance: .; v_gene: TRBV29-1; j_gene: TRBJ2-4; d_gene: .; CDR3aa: CSVHRVRGLAKNIQYF; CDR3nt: TGCAGCGTTCATAGGGTGCGGGGCCTAGCCAAAAACATTCAGTACTTC
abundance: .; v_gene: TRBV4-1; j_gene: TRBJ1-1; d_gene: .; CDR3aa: CASSQVGGPNTEAFF; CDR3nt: TGCGCCAGCAGCCAAGTAGGGGGACCGAACACTGAAGCTTTCTTT
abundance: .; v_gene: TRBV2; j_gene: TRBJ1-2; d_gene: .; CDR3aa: CASRIGRSEDYGYTF; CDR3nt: TGTGCCAGCAGGATAGGACGTTCAGAGGACTATGGCTACACCTTC
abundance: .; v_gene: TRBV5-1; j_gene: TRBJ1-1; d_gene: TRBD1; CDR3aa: CASSLELGGPLRWNTEAFF; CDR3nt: TGCGCCAGCAGCTTGGAGTTAGGGGGCCCCCTCAGATGGAACACTGAAGCTTTCTTT
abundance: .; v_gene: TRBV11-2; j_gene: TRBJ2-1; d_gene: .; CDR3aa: CASSLASYAYNEQFF; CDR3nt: TGTGCCAGCAGTCTAGCGTCATACGCCTACAATGAGCAGTTCTTC
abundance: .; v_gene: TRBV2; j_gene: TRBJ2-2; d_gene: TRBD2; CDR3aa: CASGPTMIPGLAGDTGELFF; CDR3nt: TGTGCCAGCGGTCCAACTATGATACCGGGACTAGCGGGAGACACCGGGGAGCTGTTTTTT
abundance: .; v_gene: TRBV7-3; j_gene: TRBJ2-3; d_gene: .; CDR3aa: CASSSRVGSLTTDTQYF; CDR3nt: TGTGCCAGCAGCTCACGGGTGGGCTCCTTAACCACAGATACGCAGTATTTT
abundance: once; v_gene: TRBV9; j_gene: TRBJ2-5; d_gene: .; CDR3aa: CASSPGNQETQYF; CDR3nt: TGTGCCAGCAGCCCCGGGAACCAAGAGACCCAGTACTTC
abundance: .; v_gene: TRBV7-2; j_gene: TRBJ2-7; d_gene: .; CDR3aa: CASSPGGGYEQYF; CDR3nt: TGTGCCAGCAGCCCCGGCGGCGGGTACGAGCAGTACTTC
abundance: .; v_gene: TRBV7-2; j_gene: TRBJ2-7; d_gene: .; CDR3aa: CASSLRLTYEQYF; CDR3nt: TGTGCCAGCAGCTTACGACTCACCTACGAGCAGTACTTC
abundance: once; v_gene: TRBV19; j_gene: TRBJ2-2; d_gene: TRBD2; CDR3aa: CASSLGTSGSTGELFF; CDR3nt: TGTGCCAGTAGTCTGGGGACTAGCGGGAGCACCGGGGAGCTGTTTTTT
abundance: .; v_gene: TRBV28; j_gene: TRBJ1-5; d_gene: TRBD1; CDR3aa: CASTPHRGFYSNQPQHF; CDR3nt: TGTGCCAGCACCCCCCACAGGGGGTTTTATAGCAATCAGCCCCAGCATTTT